The next 3 T cell receptor beta chains were all read from a single sample in a study of blood T cells in healthy people across ages. Combining a sample-barcoded 5' primer with a J-beta primer mix, a second PCR ran for roughly 7 to 12 cycles. TCRdb independently ran MiXCR on the 5' RACE reads; one entry per CDR3 protein. Of 1.5 million to 1.9 million distinct CDR3 sequences in the sample, roughly two fifths were seen once. The sequenced sample consisted of blood. These TCRs come from a woman under 30 in good health.

J is TRBJ2-7 and V is TRBV20-1, with D possibly TRBD2 on 5 matching bases. V was shortened by 6 bases and J by 4 bases, with 13 bases between the two germline ends. The germline CDR1 and CDR2 sequences are DFQATT and SNEGSKA (reference sequence). The CDR3 is made up of 12 amino acids. The CDR3 loop is CSAPLSVYEQYF. Here the CDR3 DNA reads TGCAGTGCCCCTCTTAGCGTTTACGAGCAGTACTTC.

This rearrangement joins TRBV20-1 to TRBJ1-1, with 7 bases matching TRBD1. The CDR3 contains 12 residues. Per the germline V gene, CDR1 is DFQATT and CDR2 is SNEGSKA (reference sequence). The V segment lost 2 bases and the J segment 9 bases; nucleotides outside the gene matches: 6. CDR3: CSARTGTAKAFF. The CDR3 region has the DNA TGCAGTGCTAGAACTGGGACAGCGAAAGCTTTCTTT.

This clonotype was observed a handful of times. The rearrangement joins TRBV20-1 to TRBJ2-1; 8 bases agree with TRBD2. Germline values: CDR1 DFQATT, CDR2 SNEGSKA (reference sequence). The V gene end was trimmed by 2 bases and the J gene end by 4 bases; junction bases not matched to a gene: 7. CDR3 size: 15 residues. The CDR3 reads CSARHPGGSYNEQFF. CDR3 nucleotides: TGCAGTGCTAGACACCCGGGGGGGAGTTACAATGAGCAGTTCTTC.